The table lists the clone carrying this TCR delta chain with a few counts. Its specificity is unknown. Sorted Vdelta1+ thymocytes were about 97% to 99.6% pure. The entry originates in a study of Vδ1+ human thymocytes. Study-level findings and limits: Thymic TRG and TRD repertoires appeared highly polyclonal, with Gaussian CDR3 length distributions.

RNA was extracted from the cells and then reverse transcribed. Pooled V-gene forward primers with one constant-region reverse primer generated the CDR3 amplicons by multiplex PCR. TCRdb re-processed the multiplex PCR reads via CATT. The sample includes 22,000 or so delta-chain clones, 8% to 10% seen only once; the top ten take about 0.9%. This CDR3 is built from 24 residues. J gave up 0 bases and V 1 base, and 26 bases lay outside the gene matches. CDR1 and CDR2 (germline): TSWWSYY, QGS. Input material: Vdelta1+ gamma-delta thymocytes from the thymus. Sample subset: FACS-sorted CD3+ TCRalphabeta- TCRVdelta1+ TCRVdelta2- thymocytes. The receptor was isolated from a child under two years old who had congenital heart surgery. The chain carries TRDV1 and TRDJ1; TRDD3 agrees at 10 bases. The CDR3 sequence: CALGERFLNIDHYWGISYTDKLIF. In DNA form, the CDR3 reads TGTGCTCTTGGGGAACGGTTCCTAAATATAGACCACTACTGGGGGATCTCATACACCGATAAACTCATCTTT.